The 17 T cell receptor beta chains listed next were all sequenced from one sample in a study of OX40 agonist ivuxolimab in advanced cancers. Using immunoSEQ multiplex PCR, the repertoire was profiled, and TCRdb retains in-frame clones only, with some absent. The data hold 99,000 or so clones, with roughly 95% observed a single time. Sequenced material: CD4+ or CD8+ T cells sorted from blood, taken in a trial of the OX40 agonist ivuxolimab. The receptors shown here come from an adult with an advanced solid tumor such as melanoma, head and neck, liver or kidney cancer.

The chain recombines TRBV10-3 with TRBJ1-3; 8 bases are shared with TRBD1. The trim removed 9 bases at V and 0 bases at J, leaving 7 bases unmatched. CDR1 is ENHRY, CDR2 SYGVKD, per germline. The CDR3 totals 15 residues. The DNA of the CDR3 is TGTGCCATTACTACAGGGGGTGCCTCTGGAAACACCATATATTTT. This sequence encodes CAITTGGASGNTIYF.

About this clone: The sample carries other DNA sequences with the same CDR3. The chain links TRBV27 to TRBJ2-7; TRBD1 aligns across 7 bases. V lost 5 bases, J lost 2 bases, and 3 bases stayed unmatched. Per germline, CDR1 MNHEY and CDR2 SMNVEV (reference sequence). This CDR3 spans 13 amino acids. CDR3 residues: CASSRDSTYEQYF. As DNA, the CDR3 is TGTGCCAGCAGTAGGGACAGCACCTACGAGCAGTACTTC.

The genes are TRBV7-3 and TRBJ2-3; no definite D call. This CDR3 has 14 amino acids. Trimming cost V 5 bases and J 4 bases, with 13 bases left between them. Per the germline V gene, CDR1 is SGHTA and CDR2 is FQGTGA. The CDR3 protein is CASSPHPEADTQYF. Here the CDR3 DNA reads TGTGCCAGCAGCCCACACCCCGAAGCAGATACGCAGTATTTT.

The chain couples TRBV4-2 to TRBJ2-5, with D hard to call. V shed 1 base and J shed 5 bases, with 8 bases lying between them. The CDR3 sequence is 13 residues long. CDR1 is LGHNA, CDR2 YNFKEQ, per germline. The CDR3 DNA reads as TGTGCCAGCAGCCAAGTGTCGCGGGAGACCCAGTACTTC. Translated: CASSQVSRETQYF.

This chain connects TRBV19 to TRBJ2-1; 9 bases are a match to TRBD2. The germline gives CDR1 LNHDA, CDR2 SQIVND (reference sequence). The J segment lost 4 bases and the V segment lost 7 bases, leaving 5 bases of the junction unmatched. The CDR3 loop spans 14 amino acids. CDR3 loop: CASTASGVYNEQFF. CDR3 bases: TGTGCCAGTACGGCTAGCGGGGTTTACAATGAGCAGTTCTTC. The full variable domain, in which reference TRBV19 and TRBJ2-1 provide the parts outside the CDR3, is DGGITQSPKYLFRKEGQNVTLSCEQNLNHDAMYWYRQDPGQGLRLIYYSQIVNDFQKGDIAEGYSVSREKKESFPLTVTSAQKNPTAFYLCASTASGVYNEQFFGPGTRLTVL.

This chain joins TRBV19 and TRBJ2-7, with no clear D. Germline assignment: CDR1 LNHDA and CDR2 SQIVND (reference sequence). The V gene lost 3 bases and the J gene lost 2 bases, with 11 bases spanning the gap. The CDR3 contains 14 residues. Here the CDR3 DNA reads TGTGCCAGTAGTATCCCGTCGGCTCCCTACGAGCAGTACTTC. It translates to CASSIPSAPYEQYF. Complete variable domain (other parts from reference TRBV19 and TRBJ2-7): DGGITQSPKYLFRKEGQNVTLSCEQNLNHDAMYWYRQDPGQGLRLIYYSQIVNDFQKGDIAEGYSVSREKKESFPLTVTSAQKNPTAFYLCASSIPSAPYEQYFGPGTRLTVT.

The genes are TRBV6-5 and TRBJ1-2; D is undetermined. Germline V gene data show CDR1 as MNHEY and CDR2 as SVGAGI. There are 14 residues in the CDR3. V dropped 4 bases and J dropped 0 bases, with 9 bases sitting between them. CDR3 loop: CASSSAIANYGYTF. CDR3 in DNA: TGTGCCAGCAGTTCTGCGATTGCTAACTATGGCTACACCTTC.

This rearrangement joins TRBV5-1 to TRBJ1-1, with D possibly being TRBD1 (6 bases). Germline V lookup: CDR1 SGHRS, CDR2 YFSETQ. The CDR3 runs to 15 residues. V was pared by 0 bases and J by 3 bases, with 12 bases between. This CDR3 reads CASSLGWGRDTEAFF. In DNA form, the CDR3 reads TGCGCCAGCAGCTTGGGGTGGGGGCGAGACACTGAAGCTTTCTTT.

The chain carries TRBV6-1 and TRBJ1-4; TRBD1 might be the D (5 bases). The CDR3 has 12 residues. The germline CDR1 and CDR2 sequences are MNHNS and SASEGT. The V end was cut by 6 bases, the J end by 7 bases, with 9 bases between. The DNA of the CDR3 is TGTGCCAGCAGCGTGGGGGGTGAAAAACTGTTTTTT. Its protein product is CASSVGGEKLFF.

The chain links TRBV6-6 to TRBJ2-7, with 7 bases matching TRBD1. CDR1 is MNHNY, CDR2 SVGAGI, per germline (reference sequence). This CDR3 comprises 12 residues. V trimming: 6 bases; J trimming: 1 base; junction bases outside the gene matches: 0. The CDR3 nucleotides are TGTGCCAGCAGGGGACAGTCCTACGAGCAGTACTTC. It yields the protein CASRGQSYEQYF.

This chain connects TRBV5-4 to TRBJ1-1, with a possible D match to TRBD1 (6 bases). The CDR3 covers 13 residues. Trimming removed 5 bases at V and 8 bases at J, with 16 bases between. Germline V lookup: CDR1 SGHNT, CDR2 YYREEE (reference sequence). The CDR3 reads CASRLRGGREAFF. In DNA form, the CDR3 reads TGTGCCAGCAGGTTGAGGGGGGGGCGAGAAGCTTTCTTT.

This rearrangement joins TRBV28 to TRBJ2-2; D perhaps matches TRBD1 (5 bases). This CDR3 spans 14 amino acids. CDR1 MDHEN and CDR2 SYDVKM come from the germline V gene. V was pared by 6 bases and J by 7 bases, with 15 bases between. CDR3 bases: TGTGCCAGCAGCCCAAATTACAGGAGCGGGGAGCTGTTTTTT. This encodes CASSPNYRSGELFF.

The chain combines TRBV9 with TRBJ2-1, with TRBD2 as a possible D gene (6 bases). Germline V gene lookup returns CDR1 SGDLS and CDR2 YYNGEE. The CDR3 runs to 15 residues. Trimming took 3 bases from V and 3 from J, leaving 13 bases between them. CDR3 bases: TGTGCCAGCAGCGAAGGGGTGGACTACTACAATGAGCAGTTCTTC. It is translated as CASSEGVDYYNEQFF.

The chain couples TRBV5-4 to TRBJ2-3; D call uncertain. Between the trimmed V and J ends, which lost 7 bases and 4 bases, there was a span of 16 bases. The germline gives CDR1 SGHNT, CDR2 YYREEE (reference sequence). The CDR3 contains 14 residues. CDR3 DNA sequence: TGTGCCAGCGAGACTCCATACCAGCCAGATACGCAGTATTTT. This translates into CASETPYQPDTQYF.

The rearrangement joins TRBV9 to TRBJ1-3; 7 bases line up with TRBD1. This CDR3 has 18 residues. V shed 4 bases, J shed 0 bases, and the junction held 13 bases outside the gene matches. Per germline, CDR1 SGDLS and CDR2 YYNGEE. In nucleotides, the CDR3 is TGTGCCAGCAGCAACGAGGGGGCAGGCATAAACTCTGGAAACACCATATATTTT. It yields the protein CASSNEGAGINSGNTIYF.

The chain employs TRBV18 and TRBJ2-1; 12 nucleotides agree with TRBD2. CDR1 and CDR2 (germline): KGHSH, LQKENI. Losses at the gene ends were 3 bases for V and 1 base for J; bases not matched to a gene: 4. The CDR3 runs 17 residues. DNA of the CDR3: TGTGCCAGCTCACCGACTAGCGGGGGAGAGTCCTACAATGAGCAGTTCTTC. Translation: CASSPTSGGESYNEQFF.

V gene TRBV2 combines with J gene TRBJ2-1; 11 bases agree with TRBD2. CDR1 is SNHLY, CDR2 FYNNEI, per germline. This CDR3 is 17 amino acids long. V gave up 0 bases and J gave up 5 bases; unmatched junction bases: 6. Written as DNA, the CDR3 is TGTGCCAGCAGTGAAGCTTTAGCGGGAGGGCCTCACAATGAGCAGTTCTTC. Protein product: CASSEALAGGPHNEQFF.